This section outlines one T cell receptor (beta chain) sequence together with its context. The antigen remains unidentified. The data derive from a study of cytomegalovirus exposure and HLA in healthy donors. Study-wide results and limits: The HLA-A and HLA-B alleles of most subjects were reportedly predicted accurately from TCR beta sequences. A missense DCLRE1C variant was associated with V- and J-gene trimming of TCR beta chains in a later analysis, and an independent cohort replicated the association.

Germline lookup yields CDR1 SGHRS and CDR2 YFSETQ. With 0 bases removed from V and 0 bases from J, the gap between germline ends came to 11 bases. The CDR3 loop spans 16 amino acids. The PCR had 60 Vbeta and 13 Jbeta primers. Using immunoSEQ multiplex PCR, the repertoire was profiled, and TCRdb retains in-frame clones only, with some absent. The table records about 140,000 clones, more than 60% of them present only once. Sequenced material: PBMCs. The chain has TRBV5-1 and TRBJ2-3; perhaps TRBD1 as D (6 bases). The TCR originated in a man between 40 and 49 years old in good health and CMV-seronegative. The CDR3 loop is CASSLDNRASTDTQYF. The DNA for the CDR3 is TGCGCCAGCAGCTTGGACAACAGGGCTAGCACAGATACGCAGTATTTT.